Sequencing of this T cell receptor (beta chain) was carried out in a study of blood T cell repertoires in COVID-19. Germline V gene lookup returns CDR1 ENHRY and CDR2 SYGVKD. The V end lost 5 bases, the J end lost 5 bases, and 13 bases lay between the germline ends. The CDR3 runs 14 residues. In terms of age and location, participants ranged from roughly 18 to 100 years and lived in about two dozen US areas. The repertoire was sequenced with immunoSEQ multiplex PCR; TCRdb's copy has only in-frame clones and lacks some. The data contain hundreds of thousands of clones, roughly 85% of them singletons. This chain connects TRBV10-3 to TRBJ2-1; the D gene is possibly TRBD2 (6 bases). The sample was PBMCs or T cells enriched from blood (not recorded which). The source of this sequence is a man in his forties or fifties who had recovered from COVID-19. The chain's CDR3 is CAISPGTRDNEQFF. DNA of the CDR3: TGTGCCATCAGTCCCGGGACTCGGGACAATGAGCAGTTCTTC.